The entry below gives a single T cell receptor beta chain sequence along with its context. This sample is drawn from a study of OX40 agonist ivuxolimab in advanced cancers. Study information: One patient with hepatocellular carcinoma and two with cutaneous melanoma, three in all, had partial responses.

The assay was immunoSEQ multiplex PCR, and TCRdb's table has in-frame clones only and misses some. The sample holds about 73,000 clones, 85% to 90% seen once. V was trimmed by 5 bases and J by 5 bases, leaving 9 bases between them. This CDR3 is built from 13 residues. Per germline, CDR1 SGHTA and CDR2 FQGTGA. The sequenced sample was CD4+ or CD8+ T cells sorted from blood, obtained in a trial of the OX40 agonist ivuxolimab. The chain couples TRBV7-3 to TRBJ2-2; possibly TRBD2 for D (5 bases). This clonotype originated in an adult with an advanced solid tumor such as melanoma, head and neck, liver or kidney cancer. CDR3 nucleotides: TGTGCCAGCAGCAGGACGGGGACCGGGGAGCTGTTTTTT. It specifies CASSRTGTGELFF. The variable domain in full, with the rest retrieved from reference TRBV7-3 and TRBJ2-2, is GAGVSQTPSNKVTEKGKYVELRCDPISGHTALYWYRQSLGQGPEFLIYFQGTGAADDSGLPNDRFFAVRPEGSVSTLKIQRTERGDSAVYLCASSRTGTGELFFGEGSRLTVL.